The entry that follows covers one T cell receptor (beta chain) sequence. This record belongs to a study of blood T cell repertoires in COVID-19. On the study more broadly: The United States, Italy and Spain were the sources of the acute and convalescent COVID-19 samples. Sources were T cells, B-cell-depleted T cells, or PBMCs; the material itself was cDNA or gDNA.

V lost 0 bases to trimming and J lost 12 bases, with 14 bases between them. Germline CDR1 is GTSNPN and CDR2 is SVGIG (reference sequence). The CDR3 consists of 12 residues. Under the authors' procedure: How many nucleated cells were present was estimated from reference gene primer amplification. Only in-frame clones appear in the TCRdb table, and some are missing; sequencing was by immunoSEQ multiplex PCR. V, J and clone size derive from that table, while D and trimming were established from the DNA sequence. The data contain 100,000 or so clones, over 85% of them singletons. This TCR was recovered from a man in his 70s with acute or convalescent COVID-19. Sequencing was carried out using peripheral blood. The chain combines TRBV30 with TRBJ1-1; D is unresolved. CDR3 region: CAWSVDQAVTFF. The CDR3 bases are TGTGCCTGGAGTGTAGACCAGGCTGTGACTTTCTTT. The full variable domain, completed using reference TRBV30 and TRBJ1-1, is SQTIHQWPATLVQPVGSPLSLECTVEGTSNPNLYWYRQAAGRGLQLLFYSVGIGQISSEVPQNLSASRPQDRQFILSSKKLLLSDSGFYLCAWSVDQAVTFFGQGTRLTVV.